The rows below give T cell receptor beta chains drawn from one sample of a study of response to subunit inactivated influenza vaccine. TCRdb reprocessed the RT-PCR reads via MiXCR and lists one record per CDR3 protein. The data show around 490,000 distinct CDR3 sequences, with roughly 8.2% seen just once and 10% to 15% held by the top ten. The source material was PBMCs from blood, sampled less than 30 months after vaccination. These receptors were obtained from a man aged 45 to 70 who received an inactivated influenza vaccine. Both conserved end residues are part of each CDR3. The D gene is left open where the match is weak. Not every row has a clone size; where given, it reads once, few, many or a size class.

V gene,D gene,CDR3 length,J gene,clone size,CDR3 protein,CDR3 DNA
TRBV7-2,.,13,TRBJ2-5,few,CASSRDRRETQYF,TGTGCCAGCAGCCGGGATCGAAGAGAGACCCAGTACTTC
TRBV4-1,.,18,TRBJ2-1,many,CASSQVLRGKSSYNEQFF,TGCGCCAGCAGCCAAGTTCTGCGGGGAAAGAGCTCCTACAATGAGCAGTTCTTC
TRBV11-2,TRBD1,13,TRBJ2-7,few,CASSRDRGGEQYF,TGTGCCAGCAGTCGCGACAGGGGAGGAGAGCAGTACTTC
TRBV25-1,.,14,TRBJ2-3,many,CASSRGDSTDTQYF,TGTGCCAGCAGTCGTGGGGATTCGACAGATACGCAGTATTTT
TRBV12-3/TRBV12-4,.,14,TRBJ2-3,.,CASSPDPRGDTQYF,TGTGCCAGCAGTCCGGACCCCCGGGGAGATACGCAGTATTTT
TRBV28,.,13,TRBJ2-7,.,CASSFLTDYEQYF,TGTGCCAGCAGTTTCCTCACAGATTACGAGCAGTACTTC
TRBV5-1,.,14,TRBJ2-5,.,CASSFTAKKETQYF,TGCGCCAGCAGCTTTACAGCGAAAAAAGAGACCCAGTACTTC
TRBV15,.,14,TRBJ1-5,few,CATSRGHVSEPQHF,TGTGCCACCAGCAGAGGGCATGTCTCTGAGCCCCAGCATTTT
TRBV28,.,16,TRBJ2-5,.,CASSFEGSTYQETQYF,TGTGCCAGCAGTTTTGAGGGCTCAACGTACCAAGAGACCCAGTACTTC
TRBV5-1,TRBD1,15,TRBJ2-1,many,CASSPRTGAANEQFF,TGCGCCAGCAGCCCCCGGACAGGTGCGGCCAATGAGCAGTTCTTC
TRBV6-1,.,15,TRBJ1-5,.,CASSGRDGFDQPQHF,TGTGCCAGCAGTGGGAGGGACGGATTCGATCAGCCCCAGCATTTT
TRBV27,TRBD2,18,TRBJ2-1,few,CASSLQTSGRASYNEQFF,TGTGCCAGCAGTCTACAGACTAGCGGGAGGGCCTCTTACAATGAGCAGTTCTTC
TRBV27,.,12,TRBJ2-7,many,CASSPQGAQQYF,TGTGCCAGCAGTCCCCAAGGGGCACAGCAGTACTTC
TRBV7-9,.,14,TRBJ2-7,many,CASSETSVSYEQYF,TGTGCCAGCAGCGAGACTAGTGTCTCCTACGAGCAGTACTTC
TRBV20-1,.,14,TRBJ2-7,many,CSARRAAYTYEQYF,TGCAGTGCTAGACGGGCAGCATACACCTACGAGCAGTACTTC
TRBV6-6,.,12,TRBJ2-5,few,CASSSTEETQYF,TGTGCCAGCAGTTCGACAGAAGAGACCCAGTACTTC
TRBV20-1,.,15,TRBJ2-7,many,CSANEWAVSSYEQYF,TGCAGTGCTAACGAATGGGCGGTGAGCTCCTACGAGCAGTACTTC
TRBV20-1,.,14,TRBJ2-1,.,CSPTSGPTLNEQFF,TGCAGTCCAACCTCCGGGCCTACCCTCAATGAGCAGTTCTTC
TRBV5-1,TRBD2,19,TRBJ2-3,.,CASSLDGTSGWTSTDTQYF,TGCGCCAGCAGCTTGGATGGGACTAGCGGGTGGACTAGCACAGATACGCAGTATTTT
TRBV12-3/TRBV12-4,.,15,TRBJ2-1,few,CASSSRLSSYNEQFF,TGTGCCAGCAGTTCCCGACTTAGCTCCTACAATGAGCAGTTCTTC
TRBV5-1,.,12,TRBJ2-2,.,CASSPDLGELFF,TGCGCCAGCAGTCCGGACCTCGGGGAGCTGTTTTTT
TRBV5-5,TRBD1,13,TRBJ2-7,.,CASSLWTGTEQYF,TGTGCCAGCAGCTTGTGGACAGGGACCGAGCAGTACTTC
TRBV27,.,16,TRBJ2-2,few,CASSLEFGAGTGELFF,TGTGCCAGCAGTTTAGAGTTTGGGGCTGGGACCGGGGAGCTGTTTTTT
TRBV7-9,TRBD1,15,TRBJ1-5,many,CASSLGGQGYRPQHF,TGTGCCAGCAGCTTAGGGGGACAGGGTTATCGGCCCCAGCATTTT
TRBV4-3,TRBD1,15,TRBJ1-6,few,CASSQVGTDNSPLHF,TGCGCCAGCAGCCAAGTAGGGACAGATAATTCACCCCTCCACTTT
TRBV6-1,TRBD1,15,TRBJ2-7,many,CASSTAGQGLGEQYF,TGTGCCAGCAGTACGGCGGGACAGGGGTTAGGCGAGCAGTACTTC
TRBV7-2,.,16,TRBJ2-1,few,CASSLGYLAPRNEQFF,TGTGCCAGCAGCTTAGGCTATCTAGCCCCGCGCAATGAGCAGTTCTTC
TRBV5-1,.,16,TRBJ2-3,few,CASSHLWGSRADTQYF,TGCGCCAGCAGCCACCTCTGGGGGAGTAGAGCAGATACGCAGTATTTT
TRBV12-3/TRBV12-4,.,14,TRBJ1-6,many,CASSLSGNNSPLHF,TGTGCCAGCAGTTTGTCGGGGAATAATTCACCCCTCCACTTT
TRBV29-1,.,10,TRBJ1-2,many,CSVDSGALNF,TGCAGCGTTGATTCAGGCGCGCTGAACTTC
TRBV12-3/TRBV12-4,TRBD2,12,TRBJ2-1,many,CASSGGWDEQFF,TGTGCCAGCAGCGGGGGGTGGGATGAGCAGTTCTTC